These 10 T cell receptor beta chains came from one sample sequenced in a study of OX40 agonist ivuxolimab in advanced cancers. The data were produced by immunoSEQ multiplex PCR, yet TCRdb's version contains in-frame clones alone and is incomplete. The sample has fewer than 100,000 clones, roughly 90% seen once. The sample here was CD4+ or CD8+ T cells sorted from blood, taken in a trial of the OX40 agonist ivuxolimab. These receptors all come from an adult with an advanced solid tumor such as melanoma, head and neck, liver or kidney cancer.

The genes are TRBV6-6 and TRBJ2-1; D gene unclear. The CDR3 has 12 residues. V dropped 2 bases and J dropped 6 bases, with 5 bases sitting between them. Germline CDR1 is MNHNY and CDR2 is SVGAGI (reference sequence). The CDR3 DNA sequence: TGTGCCAGCAGTTACGTAGCCAATGAGCAGTTCTTC. Translation gives CASSYVANEQFF.

This chain joins TRBV29-1 and TRBJ2-7; 7 bases fit TRBD2. The CDR3 consists of 18 residues. The trim removed 0 bases at V and 0 bases at J, leaving 14 bases unmatched. CDR1 is SQVTM, CDR2 ANQGSEA, per germline. The CDR3 sequence is CSVEDQGLSGPSSYEQYF. The DNA of the CDR3 is TGCAGCGTTGAAGATCAAGGGCTTAGCGGGCCTAGCTCCTACGAGCAGTACTTC.

This clone appeared a single time. The chain is built from TRBV7-2 and TRBJ2-1; D is unresolved. This CDR3 comprises 14 residues. Germline CDR1 and CDR2: SGHTA and FQGNSA. V lost 5 bases and J 0 bases, leaving 8 bases between the germline ends. The CDR3 DNA sequence: TGTGCCAGCAGCCCACGCCTCTCCTACAATGAGCAGTTCTTC. Its protein is CASSPRLSYNEQFF.

V is TRBV5-6 and J is TRBJ2-7, with 7 bases that match TRBD1. J was trimmed by 3 bases and V by 0 bases; bases with no gene match: 12. CDR1 is SGHDT and CDR2 is YYEEEE in the germline V gene. CDR3 length: 17 residues. The CDR3 here is CASSLASTGWLIYEQYF. The CDR3, as DNA: TGTGCCAGCAGCTTGGCCTCGACAGGGTGGTTGATCTACGAGCAGTACTTC.

This clone came up a few times. CDR3 sequence: CASSPGTSGTGELFF. In DNA, the CDR3 is TGTGCCAGCAGCCCCGGGACTAGCGGGACCGGGGAGCTGTTTTTT. The rearrangement joins TRBV5-4 to TRBJ2-2; 12 nucleotides align to TRBD2. CDR1 is SGHNT, CDR2 YYREEE, per germline (reference sequence). J was trimmed by 5 bases and V by 4 bases; bases with no gene match: 3. The CDR3 contains 15 residues.

The V call is TRBV27, the J call TRBJ1-1; 7 bases map to TRBD1. Unmatched junction bases numbered 8, after V lost 6 bases and J lost 4 bases. The CDR3 extends over 14 amino acids. Germline assignment: CDR1 MNHEY and CDR2 SMNVEV (reference sequence). The CDR3 DNA follows: TGTGCCAGCAGGCCGACAGGGTTAGGCACTGAAGCTTTCTTT. Its protein is CASRPTGLGTEAFF.

This clone was recorded only once. CDR3 protein: CASSSRTGGYEQYF. The CDR3 DNA follows: TGTGCCAGTAGTTCACGGACAGGGGGCTACGAGCAGTACTTC. The chain employs TRBV19 and TRBJ2-7, with 10 nucleotides matching TRBD1. Looked up from germline, CDR1 is LNHDA and CDR2 is SQIVND (reference sequence). Unmatched junction bases numbered 4, after V lost 5 bases and J lost 3 bases. The CDR3 runs to 14 residues.

This sequence joins TRBV7-9 and TRBJ1-1; possible D gene TRBD1, 6 bases. Germline assignment: CDR1 SEHNR and CDR2 FQNEAQ (reference sequence). V was shortened by 5 bases and J by 2 bases, with 15 bases between the two germline ends. The CDR3 loop spans 15 amino acids. The CDR3 DNA sequence: TGTGCCAGCAGCCCACACAGGGCGGGAAACACTGAAGCTTTCTTT. The encoded protein is CASSPHRAGNTEAFF.

The V and J genes are TRBV27 and TRBJ2-5; a weak D match, TRBD2 (5 bases). There are 15 residues in the CDR3. Germline assignment: CDR1 MNHEY and CDR2 SMNVEV (reference sequence). Trimming pared 1 base from V and 9 bases from J, leaving 18 bases between. CDR3 DNA: TGTGCCAGCAGTTTATTTTCCAGCGCCCCGGAGGCCCAGTACTTC. Translating it yields CASSLFSSAPEAQYF.

The chain has TRBV7-3 and TRBJ1-2, with 8 bases lining up with TRBD1. The CDR3 totals 13 residues. V trimming: 2 bases; J trimming: 6 bases; junction bases outside the gene matches: 2. Germline V gives CDR1 SGHTA, CDR2 FQGTGA. The CDR3 coding sequence is TGTGCCAGCAGCTTAGAGACAGGGGATGGCTACACCTTC. It encodes CASSLETGDGYTF.